These T cell receptor beta chains were read from a single sample in a study of beta chain features in type 1 diabetes. TCRdb's copy holds only in-frame clones and misses some; the assay was immunoSEQ multiplex PCR. Here the sample spans 40,000 to 50,000 clones, approximately 60% being singletons. The sequencing sample was made of Tregs from blood. Receptors originate from a man aged 25-45 years with type 1 diabetes. Some clones in this sample may be carry-over from other donors' samples. CDR3s include the opening cysteine and the closing phenylalanine or tryptophan. Each record gives: clone size, V gene, J gene, D gene, CDR3 protein, CDR3 DNA. A D gene is named only where the DNA matches it firmly. Clone size is not always given. Where it is, it says once, few, many or a class for expanded clones.

abundance: .
v_gene: TRBV7-8
j_gene: TRBJ1-6
d_gene: .
CDR3aa: CASSLSGTVNSPLHF
CDR3nt: TGTGCCAGCAGCTTAAGCGGGACGGTTAATTCACCCCTCCACTTT

abundance: few
v_gene: TRBV25-1
j_gene: TRBJ2-7
d_gene: .
CDR3aa: CASSDGRRDEQYF
CDR3nt: TGTGCCAGCAGTGATGGAAGGAGGGACGAGCAGTACTTC

abundance: .
v_gene: TRBV5-1
j_gene: TRBJ1-1
d_gene: .
CDR3aa: CASSGVGSEAFF
CDR3nt: TGCGCCAGCAGCGGAGTCGGGAGTGAAGCTTTCTTT

abundance: once
v_gene: TRBV25-1
j_gene: TRBJ1-2
d_gene: .
CDR3aa: CASSEQVGRGYTF
CDR3nt: TGTGCCAGCAGTGAGCAGGTTGGTCGTGGCTACACCTTC

abundance: .
v_gene: TRBV19
j_gene: TRBJ1-6
d_gene: TRBD1
CDR3aa: CASSLSGTAYNSPLHF
CDR3nt: TGTGCCAGTAGTCTATCCGGGACAGCGTATAATTCACCCCTCCACTTT

abundance: few
v_gene: TRBV5-1
j_gene: TRBJ2-2
d_gene: .
CDR3aa: CASSGGGENTGELFF
CDR3nt: TGCGCCAGCAGCGGCGGCGGGGAAAACACCGGGGAGCTGTTTTTT

abundance: .
v_gene: TRBV7-9
j_gene: TRBJ2-7
d_gene: TRBD2
CDR3aa: CASSHRGLATEQYF
CDR3nt: TGTGCCAGCAGCCACCGAGGACTAGCCACCGAGCAGTACTTC

abundance: .
v_gene: TRBV5-1
j_gene: TRBJ2-1
d_gene: TRBD2
CDR3aa: CASSPGTSGPNEQFF
CDR3nt: TGCGCCAGCAGCCCTGGGACTAGCGGGCCGAATGAGCAGTTCTTC

abundance: few
v_gene: TRBV5-6
j_gene: TRBJ1-2
d_gene: .
CDR3aa: CASTFQRGSYTF
CDR3nt: TGTGCCAGCACCTTTCAACGGGGGAGCTACACCTTC

abundance: few
v_gene: TRBV7-1
j_gene: TRBJ2-5
d_gene: TRBD1
CDR3aa: CASSLRGLETQYF
CDR3nt: TGTGCCAGCAGCTTAAGGGGGCTGGAGACCCAGTACTTC

abundance: .
v_gene: TRBV29-1
j_gene: TRBJ1-5
d_gene: .
CDR3aa: CSAVAGTDQPQHF
CDR3nt: TGCAGCGCCGTGGCGGGGACCGATCAGCCCCAGCATTTT

abundance: .
v_gene: TRBV6-1
j_gene: TRBJ2-3
d_gene: TRBD2
CDR3aa: CASSVRGGTDTQYF
CDR3nt: TGTGCCAGCAGTGTACGGGGGGGGACAGATACGCAGTATTTT

abundance: once
v_gene: TRBV18
j_gene: TRBJ2-3
d_gene: TRBD2
CDR3aa: CASSEGRLAGALDTQYF
CDR3nt: TGTGCCAGCTCAGAAGGACGACTAGCGGGGGCCTTAGATACGCAGTATTTT

abundance: .
v_gene: TRBV7-8
j_gene: TRBJ2-5
d_gene: .
CDR3aa: CASSLARETQYF
CDR3nt: TGTGCCAGCAGCTTAGCCAGGGAGACCCAGTACTTC

abundance: .
v_gene: TRBV28
j_gene: TRBJ1-4
d_gene: TRBD1
CDR3aa: CASRTGINEKLFF
CDR3nt: TGTGCCAGCAGGACAGGGATCAATGAAAAACTGTTTTTT

abundance: few
v_gene: TRBV29-1
j_gene: TRBJ2-3
d_gene: .
CDR3aa: CSVEAGGSDTQYF
CDR3nt: TGCAGCGTTGAAGCGGGGGGCTCAGATACGCAGTATTTT

abundance: .
v_gene: TRBV19
j_gene: TRBJ2-7
d_gene: TRBD1
CDR3aa: CASSTERGQGREQYF
CDR3nt: TGTGCCAGTAGTACGGAGAGGGGACAGGGACGCGAGCAGTACTTC

abundance: .
v_gene: TRBV2
j_gene: TRBJ2-2
d_gene: TRBD2
CDR3aa: CASSEGLAGTGELFF
CDR3nt: TGTGCCAGCAGTGAAGGACTAGCGGGCACCGGGGAGCTGTTTTTT

abundance: few
v_gene: TRBV29-1
j_gene: TRBJ2-3
d_gene: TRBD2
CDR3aa: CSVERLAGSTDTQYF
CDR3nt: TGCAGCGTTGAACGACTAGCGGGAAGCACAGATACGCAGTATTTT

abundance: .
v_gene: TRBV19
j_gene: TRBJ2-7
d_gene: .
CDR3aa: CASTPAGQFYEQYF
CDR3nt: TGTGCCAGTACCCCCGCGGGACAGTTCTACGAGCAGTACTTC

abundance: .
v_gene: TRBV28
j_gene: TRBJ2-7
d_gene: TRBD1
CDR3aa: CASSLMGDRSYEQYF
CDR3nt: TGTGCCAGCAGCCTTATGGGGGACAGATCCTACGAGCAGTACTTC

abundance: few
v_gene: TRBV7-2
j_gene: TRBJ2-1
d_gene: .
CDR3aa: CASSRGRVTYNEQFF
CDR3nt: TGTGCCAGCAGCCGCGGGCGAGTGACTTACAATGAGCAGTTCTTC

abundance: few
v_gene: TRBV2
j_gene: TRBJ2-2
d_gene: TRBD2
CDR3aa: CASIGIAGAGELFF
CDR3nt: TGTGCCAGCATCGGAATAGCGGGGGCTGGGGAGCTGTTTTTT

abundance: .
v_gene: TRBV7-9
j_gene: TRBJ2-5
d_gene: .
CDR3aa: CASSLGTFMQETQYF
CDR3nt: TGTGCCAGCAGCTTAGGCACTTTTATGCAAGAGACCCAGTACTTC

abundance: few
v_gene: TRBV30
j_gene: TRBJ2-3
d_gene: .
CDR3aa: CAWNNVRGSDTQYF
CDR3nt: TGTGCCTGGAATAACGTCCGGGGGTCAGATACGCAGTATTTT